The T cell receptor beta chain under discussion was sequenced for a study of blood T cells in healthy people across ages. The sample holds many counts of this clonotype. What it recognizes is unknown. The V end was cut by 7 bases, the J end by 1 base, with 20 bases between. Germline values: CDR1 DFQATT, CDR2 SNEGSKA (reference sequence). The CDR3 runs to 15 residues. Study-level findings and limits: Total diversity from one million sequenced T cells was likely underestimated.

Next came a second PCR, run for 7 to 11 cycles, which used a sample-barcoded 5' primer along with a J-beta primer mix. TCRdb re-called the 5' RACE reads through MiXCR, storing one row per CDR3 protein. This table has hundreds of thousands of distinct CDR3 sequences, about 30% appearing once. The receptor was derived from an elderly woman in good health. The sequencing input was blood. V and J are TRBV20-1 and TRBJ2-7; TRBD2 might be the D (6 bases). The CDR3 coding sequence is TGCAGTGGCCGGATGCCGGGACTGAAATCCTACGAGCAGTACTTC. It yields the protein CSGRMPGLKSYEQYF.